A selection of T cell receptor beta chains follows, all from one sample in a study of T cell responses to AZD1222 COVID-19 vaccine. Data came from immunoSEQ multiplex PCR; TCRdb stores just in-frame clones and leaves some out. The table records around 160,000 clones, roughly 90% of them present only once. The sample consisted of peripheral blood, taken on day 0 of AZD1222 vaccination. These receptors all come from an adult in good health. Both conserved end residues are part of each CDR3. D genes are given only for firm matches. Clone sizes are given selectively: once, few, many, or a class where the clone is expanded.

j_call clone_size d_call v_call cdr3_nt cdr3_aa
TRBJ1-2 few TRBD1 TRBV4-3 TGCGCCAGCAGCCAACGGACAGGGGATGATGGCTACACCTTC CASSQRTGDDGYTF
TRBJ2-7 . . TRBV6-5 TGTGCCAGCAGTTACCCCAGGGTTAGCTCCTACGAGCAGTACTTC CASSYPRVSSYEQYF
TRBJ1-4 few . TRBV2 TGTGCCAGCACAGGGGAAAAACTGTTTTTT CASTGEKLFF
TRBJ2-5 . TRBD1 TRBV27 TGTGCCAGCAGTGGGGACAGGGCGTACCAAGAGACCCAGTACTTC CASSGDRAYQETQYF
TRBJ1-5 . . TRBV21-1 TGTGCCAGCAACGAATCCATCCTTAGCAGCAATCAGCCCCAGCATTTT CASNESILSSNQPQHF
TRBJ1-3 . . TRBV3-1/TRBV3-2 TGTGCCAGCAGCCCCTGGGAGGCTGGAAACACCATATATTTT CASSPWEAGNTIYF
TRBJ2-1 . . TRBV20-1 TGCAATTGCCTAGTTCGGAATGAGCAGTTCTTC CNCLVRNEQFF
TRBJ2-7 . . TRBV28 TGTGCCAGCAGTTTACCAGGTAGCTCCTACGAGCAGTACTTC CASSLPGSSYEQYF
TRBJ1-4 . TRBD1 TRBV3-1/TRBV3-2 TGTGCCAGCAGCCCCGGGACAGCCGAGAAACTGTTTTTT CASSPGTAEKLFF
TRBJ1-4 . TRBD1 TRBV6-2/TRBV6-3 TGTGCCAGCAGTTACCGGGACAGGGTTGAAGAAAAACTGTTTTTT CASSYRDRVEEKLFF
TRBJ2-3 . . TRBV6-2/TRBV6-3 TGTGCCAGCAGTACCTTTGTAGGACGGGGGGCCTACACAGATACGCAGTATTTT CASSTFVGRGAYTDTQYF
TRBJ2-2 few . TRBV6-5 TGTGCCAGCAGCCGTCGGGCGTCCGGGGAGCTGTTTTTT CASSRRASGELFF
TRBJ2-5 . . TRBV14 TGTGCCAGCAGCCCCTTTCGACCTAGGGGCATGGAGACCCAGTACTTC CASSPFRPRGMETQYF
TRBJ1-3 . . TRBV28 TGTGCCAGCAGTCTGGTACTGGAAGGAAACACCATATATTTT CASSLVLEGNTIYF
TRBJ1-3 . TRBD1 TRBV9 TGTGCCAGCAGCGGGGTGACAGGGGTTGGAAACACCATATATTTT CASSGVTGVGNTIYF
TRBJ2-1 . . TRBV24-1 TGTGCCACCGGGGCGAGGGGGGCCGGCGACAATGAGCAGTTCTTC CATGARGAGDNEQFF
TRBJ2-1 . TRBD2 TRBV5-1 TGCGCCAGCAGCTTGGAGGCTAGCGGGGGGGACAATGAGCAGTTCTTC CASSLEASGGDNEQFF
TRBJ1-1 . . TRBV7-2 TGTGCCAGCAGGGGATTCATGAACACTGAAGCTTTCTTT CASRGFMNTEAFF
TRBJ1-6 few . TRBV7-8 TGTGCCAGCAGCCCGAGGGAACAGGATTCACCCCTCCACTTT CASSPREQDSPLHF
TRBJ1-2 . . TRBV7-9 TGTGCCAGCAGCCGACGCCGGGACGGAATTACTTATAACTATGGCTACACCTTC CASSRRRDGITYNYGYTF
TRBJ2-1 . TRBD2 TRBV14 TGTGCCAGCAGCCAGGGCAAGACCGGGACTAGCGGGGGGGCCGCTGAGCAGTTCTTC CASSQGKTGTSGGAAEQFF
TRBJ1-1 . TRBD1 TRBV7-2 TGTGCCAGCAGCTCACTAGACAGGGGCGCTGAAGCTTTCTTT CASSSLDRGAEAFF
TRBJ1-5 once TRBD1 TRBV7-2 TGTGCCAGCAGCTCAGACAGGGGGCAACAGCCCCAGCATTTT CASSSDRGQQPQHF
TRBJ1-4 . . TRBV6-1 TGTGCCAGCAGTGAACTACAGGGCGGCGTTGAAAAACTGTTTTTT CASSELQGGVEKLFF
TRBJ1-1 . . TRBV7-9 TGTGCCAGCAGCTTAGGTGGGGCGGGGGCTTTCTTT CASSLGGAGAFF
TRBJ1-1 . TRBD1 TRBV27 TGTGCCAGCAGTTACCGGGACAGTTGGGATGAAGCTTTCTTT CASSYRDSWDEAFF
TRBJ2-7 . . TRBV28 TGTGCCAGCAGTAGCACGCCGGGAGTCTACGAGCAGTACTTC CASSSTPGVYEQYF
TRBJ2-5 . . TRBV5-4 TGTGCCAGCAGCTCAGGACAGAGCCGCATACAAGAGACCCAGTACTTC CASSSGQSRIQETQYF
TRBJ1-6 . . TRBV11-2 TGTGCCAGCAGCCGCCCGACGGAACCAGATTCACCCCTCCACTTT CASSRPTEPDSPLHF
TRBJ2-2 . . TRBV18 TGTGCCAGCTCACCAGGAGTCCTACCTGGTGGCGGGGAGCTGTTTTTT CASSPGVLPGGGELFF
TRBJ1-1 . . TRBV15 TGTGCCACCAGCAGATGGGGGATGGCTGGAACTGAAGCTTTCTTT CATSRWGMAGTEAFF
TRBJ1-1 . . TRBV2 TGTGCCAGCAGTGAGGGGGTGAACACTGAAGCTTTCTTT CASSEGVNTEAFF
TRBJ2-3 . TRBD2 TRBV6-2/TRBV6-3 TGTGCCAGCAGTTCCGGGACTAGCGCTCAGTATACGCAGTATTTT CASSSGTSAQYTQYF
TRBJ2-7 once . TRBV7-8 TGTGCCAGCAGCTTAGGCGGGATAAGCTACGAGCAGTACTTC CASSLGGISYEQYF
TRBJ1-1 . . TRBV11-2 TGTGCCAGCAGCTTAGAAAAGATGGTATGGAACACTGAAGCTTTCTTT CASSLEKMVWNTEAFF
TRBJ1-2 . . TRBV6-5 TGTGCCAGCACCGGTGGTAGGTATGGCTACACCTTC CASTGGRYGYTF
TRBJ2-1 . . TRBV7-9 TGTGCCAGCAGAGCCGACAGTTCCTTACAATGGGAGCAGTTCTTC CASRADSSLQWEQFF
TRBJ1-2 . TRBD1 TRBV3-1/TRBV3-2 TGTGCCAGCAGCCAAACCATCTTTGGACAGGAAAGACATGGCTACACCTTC CASSQTIFGQERHGYTF
TRBJ1-5 . TRBD1 TRBV30 TGTGCCTGGAGTGTAGTTCCCGGACAGGAGCATTTT CAWSVVPGQEHF
TRBJ1-1 . TRBD1 TRBV7-9 TGTGCCAGCACCCCCGGGACAGGGAGGCGGAACACTGAAGCTTTCTTT CASTPGTGRRNTEAFF
TRBJ2-1 . . TRBV18 TGTGCCAGCTCACCAGGGGCGGGAGGACAGGGCAATGAGCAGTTCTTC CASSPGAGGQGNEQFF
TRBJ1-4 . TRBD1 TRBV19 TGTGCCAGTAGTATAGACCAGGGACAGCTCAATGAAAAACTGTTTTTT CASSIDQGQLNEKLFF
TRBJ1-4 . . TRBV9 TGTGCCAGCAGCGTAGGAACAGGGTCCACTAGATGGGCGGGCTCTGAAAAACTGTTTTTT CASSVGTGSTRWAGSEKLFF
TRBJ1-3 . . TRBV5-1 TGCGCCAGCAGCTTGAGCTCCGGAAACACCATATATTTT CASSLSSGNTIYF
TRBJ1-5 . . TRBV6-4 TGTGCCAGAGACTTCCGATGGGACGGAACTTATAGCAATCAGCCCCAGCATTTT CARDFRWDGTYSNQPQHF
TRBJ1-2 . . TRBV28 TGTGCCAGCAGTCCCTCATCCCAGGTACTAATTGCCTATGGCTACACCTTC CASSPSSQVLIAYGYTF
TRBJ2-6 . TRBD1 TRBV7-3 TGTGCCAGCGCCCTCGAAAACAGGGGGTCTGGGGCCAACGTCCTGACTTTC CASALENRGSGANVLTF
TRBJ2-7 . TRBD1 TRBV2 TGTGCCACGTCAGGGGGCGTCTCCTACGAGCAGTACTTC CATSGGVSYEQYF
TRBJ2-1 . . TRBV27 TGTGCCAGCAGTTTTTTGGCTTACAATGAGCAGTTCTTC CASSFLAYNEQFF
TRBJ1-1 . . TRBV6-2/TRBV6-3 TGTGCCAGCAGTTACCTTGGGGGGAGGGCTTTCTTT CASSYLGGRAFF
TRBJ2-3 few TRBD2 TRBV24-1 TGTGCCACCAGTCTAGCGGGACGCACAGATACGCAGTATTTT CATSLAGRTDTQYF
TRBJ2-3 . TRBD2 TRBV11-3 TGTGCCAGCAGCTTCGGGACTAGCGGGATGGCAGATACGCAGTATTTT CASSFGTSGMADTQYF
TRBJ1-2 many TRBD1 TRBV3-1/TRBV3-2 TGTGCCAGCAGTGACAGGGGCGGTTACTATGGCTACACCTTC CASSDRGGYYGYTF